The 22 T cell receptor beta chains reported below all come from one sample, sequenced in a study of OX40 agonist ivuxolimab in advanced cancers. Library preparation employed the immunoSEQ multiplex PCR assay. The source is immuneACCESS, and TCRdb retained only in-frame sequences with V and J called. Part of the clones is not carried over; for the studies checked, unresolved V genes explain less than half of this, and the remainder is unexplained. The sample includes around 150,000 clones, with under 95% observed a single time. The ten largest clones add up to about 0.31% of the sample. Sequenced material: CD4+ or CD8+ T cells sorted from blood, taken in a trial of the OX40 agonist ivuxolimab. The receptors derive from an adult with an advanced solid tumor such as melanoma, head and neck, liver or kidney cancer.

This clone was found once. The chain employs TRBV11-3 and TRBJ2-7; D is perhaps TRBD1 (7 bases). Germline loops: CDR1 SGHNT, CDR2 YENEEA. V was trimmed by 5 bases and J by 2 bases, leaving 19 bases between them. The CDR3 has 16 residues. The CDR3 bases are TGTGCCAGCAGCGGCTTCAACAGGGGAGGCGCCTACGAGCAGTACTTC. This encodes CASSGFNRGGAYEQYF.

The chain uses TRBV12-2 and TRBJ1-1. TRBV12-2 is marked as a pseudogene. This CDR3 is 16 amino acids long. In DNA form, the CDR3 reads TGTGCAAGTCGCAATAGGGGCGGGGGCAACACCACTGAAGCTTTCTTT. Amino acid sequence: CASRNRGGGNTTEAFF.

The V gene is TRBV9, the J gene TRBJ2-3; 13 bases match TRBD2. Germline V gene sequence: CDR1 SGDLS, CDR2 YYNGEE. The J segment lost 5 bases and the V segment lost 3 bases, leaving 9 bases of the junction unmatched. The CDR3 covers 17 residues. In DNA form, the CDR3 reads TGTGCCAGCAGCGGTACTAGCGGGAGGGCCGTGAGAGATACGCAGTATTTT. As protein: CASSGTSGRAVRDTQYF.

Comments on this clone: A read error may account for a junction end that differs from germline. Distinct nucleotide sequences in the sample also encode this CDR3. The chain employs TRBV7-2 and TRBJ1-2; possibly TRBD1 for D (6 bases). The CDR3 extends over 14 amino acids. Germline CDR1 SGHTA, CDR2 FQGNSA. The CDR3 DNA follows: TGTGCCAGCAGCCCGACAGGAAATAACTATGGCTATACCTTC. Amino acids: CASSPTGNNYGYTF.

V gene TRBV7-6 combines with J gene TRBJ2-7; TRBD1 might be the D (6 bases). Germline CDR1 SGHVS, CDR2 FNYEAQ. The CDR3 length is 13 residues. With 1 base removed from V and 4 bases from J, the gap between germline ends came to 8 bases. The CDR3 here is CASSLGTEYEQYF. Here the CDR3 DNA reads TGTGCCAGCAGCTTAGGGACAGAGTACGAGCAGTACTTC.

The rearrangement links TRBV7-9 to TRBJ2-3, with a tentative D call TRBD1 (6 bases). V gave up 8 bases and J gave up 4 bases, with 16 bases separating them. The CDR3 is made up of 14 amino acids. The germline V gene encodes CDR1 SEHNR and CDR2 FQNEAQ (reference sequence). The CDR3 nucleotides read TGTGCCAGCGGAACGGGACAAGCCCCAGATACGCAGTATTTT. This codes for CASGTGQAPDTQYF.

The V call is TRBV7-2, the J call TRBJ1-1; D is perhaps TRBD1 (5 bases). The CDR3 runs 14 residues. V was cut by 2 bases and J by 7 bases, with 14 bases left in between. Per germline, CDR1 SGHTA and CDR2 FQGNSA. CDR3 in amino acids: CASSLRRDMGEAFF. The CDR3 DNA follows: TGTGCCAGCAGCTTACGCAGGGATATGGGTGAAGCTTTCTTT.

The chain joins TRBV11-3 to TRBJ2-5; D gene unclear. Germline lookup yields CDR1 SGHNT and CDR2 YENEEA. V was shortened by 1 base and J by 1 base, with 10 bases between the two germline ends. The CDR3 is made up of 15 amino acids. This CDR3 is CASSLASTVQETQYF. CDR3 sequence (DNA): TGTGCCAGCAGCTTAGCTTCTACAGTCCAAGAGACCCAGTACTTC.

V and J are TRBV13 and TRBJ2-7; 8 nucleotides line up with TRBD1. The CDR3 runs to 13 residues. The V segment lost 5 bases and the J segment 7 bases; nucleotides outside the gene matches: 7. Germline CDR1 reads PRHDT; CDR2 reads FYEKMQ (reference sequence). The CDR3 DNA reads as TGTGCCAGCAGCCTCGGACAGGGCGAAGAGCAGTACTTC. Translating gives CASSLGQGEEQYF.

This sequence joins TRBV6-1 and TRBJ1-3, with D maybe TRBD1 (5 bases). From germline, CDR1 is MNHNS and CDR2 SASEGT. The CDR3 length is 15 residues. V lost 4 bases and J 0 bases, leaving 10 bases between the germline ends. In DNA, the CDR3 is TGTGCCAGCAGTGCGGGGGGTGCCTCTGGAAACACCATATATTTT. It codes for CASSAGGASGNTIYF.

The CDR3 region is CASSYVTGGGYTF. CDR3 DNA: TGTGCCAGCAGTTATGTGACAGGTGGCGGCTACACCTTC. The chain joins TRBV6-5 to TRBJ1-2; TRBD1 might be the D (6 bases). CDR3 length: 13 amino acids. The ends were cut back, 3 bases at V and 8 bases at J, with 13 bases in the middle. Germline V gene sequence: CDR1 MNHEY, CDR2 SVGAGI.

The V gene is TRBV27, the J gene TRBJ1-2, with no clear D. V lost 6 bases to trimming and J lost 5 bases, with 19 bases between them. The CDR3 runs to 15 residues. Germline assignment: CDR1 MNHEY and CDR2 SMNVEV (reference sequence). In DNA form, the CDR3 reads TGTGCCAGCAGCCCAGGAGGAAGTCCGCAATATGGCTACACCTTC. It codes for CASSPGGSPQYGYTF.

The chain links TRBV6-5 to TRBJ2-7, with 8 bases that match TRBD1. The V gene's germline CDR1 is MNHEY and CDR2 SVGAGI. The ends lost 2 bases at V and 2 bases at J; junction bases unmatched: 8. This CDR3 has 16 residues. DNA for the CDR3: TGTGCCAGCAGTTACCGACAGACAGGGGACCCCTACGAGCAGTACTTC. Protein: CASSYRQTGDPYEQYF.

The rearrangement uses TRBV18 and TRBJ2-5; D unresolved. The CDR3 covers 13 residues. Deletions cut 6 bases from V and 3 bases from J, with 11 bases between. Germline-derived CDR1 and CDR2 are KGHSH and LQKENI. The CDR3 sequence: CASSPETEETQYF. The CDR3 bases are TGTGCCAGCTCCCCCGAGACGGAAGAGACCCAGTACTTC. The complete variable domain, with remaining parts taken from reference TRBV18 and TRBJ2-5, reads NAGVMQNPRHLVRRRGQEARLRCSPMKGHSHVYWYRQLPEEGLKFMVYLQKENIIDESGMPKERFSAEFPKEGPSILRIQQVVRGDSAAYFCASSPETEETQYFGPGTRLLVL.

J is TRBJ2-3 and V is TRBV25-1; either TRBD1 or TRBD2 may supply D (6 bases each). The CDR3 runs 16 residues. Germline V CDR1 and CDR2: MGHDK, SYGVNS. The V gene lost 3 bases and the J gene lost 2 bases, with 15 bases spanning the gap. CDR3 DNA: TGTGCCAGCAGTGATTTTACAGGGACTCACACAGATACGCAGTATTTT. It translates to CASSDFTGTHTDTQYF.

This sequence joins TRBV7-9 and TRBJ1-4, with a weak D call TRBD1 (6 bases). The CDR3 contains 14 residues. V was clipped by 5 bases and J by 4 bases, with 11 bases between them. Germline assignment: CDR1 SEHNR and CDR2 FQNEAQ (reference sequence). The CDR3, as DNA: TGTGCCAGCAGCCCGGACAGTTATAATGAAAAACTGTTTTTT. This encodes CASSPDSYNEKLFF.

J is TRBJ1-2 and V is TRBV9, with 7 bases identical to TRBD1. Germline assignment: CDR1 SGDLS and CDR2 YYNGEE. CDR3 size: 13 residues. The trim removed 5 bases at V and 3 bases at J, leaving 4 bases unmatched. CDR3 in DNA: TGTGCCAGCAGTTTCACAGGGGACTATGGCTACACCTTC. Encoded protein: CASSFTGDYGYTF.

In its sample, this clone was seen once. The J gene is TRBJ2-7, the V gene TRBV10-1, with TRBD2 matching over 11 bases. The trim removed 5 bases at V and 2 bases at J, leaving 5 bases unmatched. Germline assignment: CDR1 WNHNN and CDR2 SYGVQD (reference sequence). The CDR3 extends over 15 amino acids. CDR3 coding DNA: TGCGCCAGCAGTAAGACTAGCGGGGACCCCTACGAGCAGTACTTC. This gives the protein CASSKTSGDPYEQYF.

This chain connects TRBV11-2 to TRBJ1-1; D is possibly TRBD1 (6 bases). CDR1 is SGHAT and CDR2 is FQNNGV in the germline V gene. The CDR3 sequence is 14 residues long. V dropped 5 bases and J dropped 4 bases, with 14 bases sitting between them. The CDR3 nucleotides read TGTGCCAGCAGCGTACAGGGCTACGGCACTGAAGCTTTCTTT. This sequence encodes CASSVQGYGTEAFF.

This chain joins TRBV27 and TRBJ2-7, with D possibly called TRBD1 or TRBD2 (5 bases each). CDR3 length: 11 amino acids. Per germline, CDR1 MNHEY and CDR2 SMNVEV (reference sequence). Trimming pared 6 bases from V and 6 bases from J, leaving 9 bases between. The CDR3 DNA is TGTGCCAGCAGCTCCGGGGCCGAGCAGTACTTC. Residues: CASSSGAEQYF.

This chain connects TRBV7-8 to TRBJ1-1; D unresolved. V lost 4 bases and J 1 base, leaving 10 bases between the germline ends. The CDR3 totals 14 residues. Per germline, CDR1 SGHVS and CDR2 FQNEAQ. CDR3: CASSWGAKNTEAFF. CDR3 sequence (DNA): TGTGCCAGCAGCTGGGGTGCGAAGAACACTGAAGCTTTCTTT.

The gene calls are TRBV5-4 and TRBJ1-1; D is possibly TRBD1 (6 bases). The CDR3 is 15 amino acids. Germline lookup yields CDR1 SGHNT and CDR2 YYREEE (reference sequence). Trimming removed 5 bases at V and 0 bases at J, with 14 bases between. The CDR3 DNA sequence: TGTGCCAGCAGACTCGGACAGCGCATGAACACTGAAGCTTTCTTT. It is translated as CASRLGQRMNTEAFF.